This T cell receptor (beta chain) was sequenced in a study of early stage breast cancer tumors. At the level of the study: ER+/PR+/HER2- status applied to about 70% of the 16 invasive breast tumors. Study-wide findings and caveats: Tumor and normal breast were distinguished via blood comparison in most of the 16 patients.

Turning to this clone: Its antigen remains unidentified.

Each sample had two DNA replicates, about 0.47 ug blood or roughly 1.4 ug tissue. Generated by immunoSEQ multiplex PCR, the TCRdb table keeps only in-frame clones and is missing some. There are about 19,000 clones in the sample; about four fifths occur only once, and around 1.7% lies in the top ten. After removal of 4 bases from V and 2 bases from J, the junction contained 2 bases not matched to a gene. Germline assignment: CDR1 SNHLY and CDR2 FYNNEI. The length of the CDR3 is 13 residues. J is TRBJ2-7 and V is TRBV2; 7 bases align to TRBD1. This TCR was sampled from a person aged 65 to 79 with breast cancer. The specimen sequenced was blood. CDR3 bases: TGTGCCAGCAGTGGACAGGGAACCTACGAGCAGTACTTC. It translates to CASSGQGTYEQYF. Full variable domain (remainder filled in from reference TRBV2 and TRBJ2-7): EPEVTQTPSHQVTQMGQEVILRCVPISNHLYFYWYRQILGQKVEFLVSFYNNEISEKSEIFDDQFSVERPDGSNFTLKIRSTKLEDSAMYFCASSGQGTYEQYFGPGTRLTVT.